This T cell receptor (beta chain) was sequenced in a study of blood T cells in healthy people across ages. Study-wide results and caveats: Compared with aged donors, long-lived donors showed fewer expanded clones, suggesting selection. PBMCs went unsorted, and a conclusive naive versus antigen-experienced comparison was therefore prevented. As age increased, TCR beta diversity per million T cells fell in a roughly linear fashion.

This clonotype appeared a few times. What it binds is unknown. It was with a sample-barcoded 5' primer and a J-beta primer mix that a second PCR of roughly 7 to 12 cycles was run. TCRdb analysed the 5' RACE reads with MiXCR anew, one entry per CDR3 protein. The sample lists over 1,300,000 distinct CDR3 sequences, around 59% seen once, with 6.5% to 8% in the top ten. The clonotype was recovered from a man aged 18 to 30 in good health. The source material was blood.

The DNA for the CDR3 is TGTGCCAGCAGCCCATCGGGGGATAGCCAGCCCCAGCATTTT. As protein: CASSPSGDSQPQHF. The chain uses TRBV7-9 and TRBJ1-5; D is possibly TRBD1 (5 bases). Per the germline V gene, CDR1 is SEHNR and CDR2 is FQNEAQ (reference sequence). The CDR3 is made up of 14 amino acids. The germline V and J ends were trimmed by 5 bases and 7 bases, with 15 bases remaining between them.